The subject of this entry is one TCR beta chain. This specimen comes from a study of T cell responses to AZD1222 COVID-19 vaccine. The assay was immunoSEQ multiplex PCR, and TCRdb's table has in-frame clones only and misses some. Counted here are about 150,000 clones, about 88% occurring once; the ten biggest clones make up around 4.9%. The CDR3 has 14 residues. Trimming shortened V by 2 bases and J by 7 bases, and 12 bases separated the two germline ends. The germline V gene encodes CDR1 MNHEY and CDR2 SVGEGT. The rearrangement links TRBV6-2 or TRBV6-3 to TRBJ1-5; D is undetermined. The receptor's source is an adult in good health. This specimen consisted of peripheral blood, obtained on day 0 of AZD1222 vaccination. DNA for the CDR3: TGTGCCAGCAGTTACGTCAATCCCCGGCAGCCCCAGCATTTT. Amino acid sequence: CASSYVNPRQPQHF.